Each of the 17 T cell receptor beta chains below was sequenced from the same sample in a study of OX40 agonist ivuxolimab in advanced cancers. This table comes from immunoSEQ multiplex PCR, and its TCRdb copy is limited to in-frame clones, with some not included. This sample has about 43,000 clones, with about 94% found just once. The input for sequencing was CD4+ or CD8+ T cells sorted from blood, taken in a trial of the OX40 agonist ivuxolimab. Receptors were obtained from an adult with an advanced solid tumor such as melanoma, head and neck, liver or kidney cancer.

J is TRBJ2-7 and V is TRBV2; D may match TRBD1 or TRBD2 (5 bases each). This CDR3 comprises 20 residues. Germline CDR1 is SNHLY and CDR2 is FYNNEI. Trimming cost V 4 bases and J 1 base, with 29 bases left between them. The CDR3, as DNA: TGTGCCAGCAGTGTGAGCAGGGAGACGGAGTCCTGGGAGTCGTCCTACGAGCAGTACTTC. It encodes CASSVSRETESWESSYEQYF.

This clone was observed a handful of times. This chain joins TRBV12-5 and TRBJ2-1; D not certain. The CDR3 runs to 15 residues. CDR1 LGHNT and CDR2 FRNRAP come from the germline V gene. Trimming stripped 3 bases from V and 0 bases from J, with 9 bases between. CDR3 protein: CASGLRASSYNEQFF. For the CDR3, the DNA is TGTGCTAGTGGTTTACGGGCGAGCTCCTACAATGAGCAGTTCTTC.

In nucleotides, the CDR3 is TGTGCCAGCAGCTTAAGCGGGCTCAAAAACATTCAGTACTTC. As protein: CASSLSGLKNIQYF. The chain joins TRBV7-9 to TRBJ2-4, with D tentatively TRBD2 (6 bases). CDR1 and CDR2 (germline): SEHNR, FQNEAQ (reference sequence). V was cut by 2 bases and J by 3 bases, with 8 bases left in between. This CDR3 is 14 amino acids long.

The chain employs TRBV7-9 and TRBJ2-1; D is ambiguous. Trimming took 2 bases from V and 4 from J, leaving 3 bases between them. The CDR3 is 12 residues long. Germline V gene sequence: CDR1 SEHNR, CDR2 FQNEAQ (reference sequence). CDR3 amino acids: CASSLQYNEQFF. The DNA for the CDR3 is TGTGCCAGCAGCTTACAGTACAATGAGCAGTTCTTC.

This clone occurred once. The chain has TRBV19 and TRBJ1-2, with D hard to call. V was shortened by 7 bases and J by 0 bases, with 12 bases between the two germline ends. The CDR3 length is 14 residues. Germline V lookup: CDR1 LNHDA, CDR2 SQIVND (reference sequence). The CDR3 loop is CASKTWGSNYGYTF. The CDR3 DNA reads TGTGCCAGTAAAACGTGGGGATCTAACTATGGCTACACCTTC.

V is TRBV6-9 and J is TRBJ2-7, with a possible D match to TRBD1 (6 bases). CDR3 length equals 13 residues. The V end was cut by 3 bases, the J end by 4 bases, with 10 bases between. Germline V gene data show CDR1 as MNHGY and CDR2 as SVAAGI. This CDR3 reads CASSYSTGYEQYF. CDR3 DNA sequence: TGTGCCAGCAGTTACTCGACAGGATACGAGCAGTACTTC.

This rearrangement joins TRBV2 to TRBJ1-1, with D possibly matching TRBD1 (6 bases). In germline, CDR1 is SNHLY, CDR2 FYNNEI. Trimming stripped 9 bases from V and 6 bases from J, with 20 bases between. The CDR3 extends over 14 amino acids. CDR3 coding DNA: TGTGCCAGAAACCCTCCGGGGGGGCGCCCTGAAGCTTTCTTT. Translated: CARNPPGGRPEAFF. The whole variable domain, filled in from reference TRBV2 and TRBJ1-1, reads EPEVTQTPSHQVTQMGQEVILRCVPISNHLYFYWYRQILGQKVEFLVSFYNNEISEKSEIFDDQFSVERPDGSNFTLKIRSTKLEDSAMYFCARNPPGGRPEAFFGQGTRLTVV.

The chain is built from TRBV5-4 and TRBJ2-7; D ambiguous. V was pared by 0 bases and J by 2 bases, with 3 bases between. Germline CDR1 is SGHNT and CDR2 is YYREEE (reference sequence). This CDR3 comprises 12 residues. The DNA of the CDR3 is TGTGCCAGCAGCTTGGGGACCTACGAGCAGTACTTC. Amino acids: CASSLGTYEQYF.

The chain uses TRBV6-5 and TRBJ2-2; perhaps TRBD2 as D (6 bases). Germline values: CDR1 MNHEY, CDR2 SVGAGI. Trimming took 7 bases from V and 2 from J, leaving 11 bases between them. This CDR3 spans 14 amino acids. CDR3 DNA: TGTGCCAGCAACGGAGGGGTTAACACCGGGGAGCTGTTTTTT. Its protein product is CASNGGVNTGELFF.

The gene calls are TRBV5-5 and TRBJ1-3, with 9 bases aligning to TRBD1. Germline assignment: CDR1 SGHKS and CDR2 YYEKEE (reference sequence). The CDR3 is 16 amino acids. V was pared by 3 bases and J by 4 bases, with 8 bases of the junction left unmatched. The CDR3: CASSSPGTGFGNTIYF. The CDR3 DNA reads TGTGCCAGCAGCTCCCCCGGGACAGGGTTCGGAAACACCATATATTTT. Looking up the rest from reference TRBV5-5 and TRBJ1-3 gives the full variable domain: DAGVTQSPTHLIKTRGQQVTLRCSPISGHKSVSWYQQVLGQGPQFIFQYYEKEERGRGNFPDRFSARQFPNYSSELNVNALLLGDSALYLCASSSPGTGFGNTIYFGEGSWLTVV.

V is TRBV5-1 and J is TRBJ2-1; no clear D. V was trimmed by 4 bases and J by 1 base, leaving 15 bases between them. The germline gives CDR1 SGHRS, CDR2 YFSETQ. This CDR3 spans 16 amino acids. The CDR3 sequence is CASSPYLGLSYNEQFF. DNA for the CDR3: TGCGCCAGCAGCCCCTACCTGGGCCTTTCCTACAATGAGCAGTTCTTC.

The CDR3 loop is CASSTPRRDNSNTDTQYF. The CDR3 coding sequence is TGTGCCAGCAGTACACCCCGACGGGACAATAGTAACACAGATACGCAGTATTTT. The chain carries TRBV25-1 and TRBJ2-3; tentatively, D is TRBD1 (6 bases). Trimming stripped 5 bases from V and 2 bases from J, with 23 bases between. Germline V CDR1 and CDR2: MGHDK, SYGVNS. This CDR3 spans 18 amino acids.

The V call is TRBV5-4, the J call TRBJ2-7, with 7 nucleotides matching TRBD1. The CDR3 runs to 14 residues. With V trimmed by 1 base and J by 2 bases, 3 bases remained unmatched. CDR1 is SGHNT and CDR2 is YYREEE in the germline V gene (reference sequence). The CDR3 region is CASSLFQGAYEQYF. CDR3 in DNA: TGTGCCAGCAGCTTGTTCCAGGGGGCCTACGAGCAGTACTTC.

The CDR3 reads CASSSGTDKLGYTF. The CDR3 DNA follows: TGTGCCAGCAGCTCCGGGACAGACAAACTTGGCTACACCTTC. The chain carries TRBV7-2 and TRBJ1-2, with 7 bases lining up with TRBD1. The CDR3 spans 14 residues. Germline V gene data show CDR1 as SGHTA and CDR2 as FQGNSA. Trimming cost V 4 bases and J 7 bases; bases outside gene matches: 9.

The chain couples TRBV4-3 to TRBJ2-7, with TRBD2 matching over 8 bases. The J segment lost 5 bases and the V segment lost 4 bases, leaving 7 bases of the junction unmatched. Germline V gene lookup returns CDR1 LGHNA and CDR2 YSLEER. This CDR3 is built from 14 residues. This chain's CDR3 is CASSLRGGSDEQYF. In DNA form, the CDR3 reads TGCGCCAGCAGCCTCCGGGGGGGGTCGGACGAGCAGTACTTC.

The gene calls are TRBV11-2 and TRBJ2-7; TRBD2 might be the D (6 bases). Germline V gene lookup returns CDR1 SGHAT and CDR2 FQNNGV. The CDR3 is 14 amino acids. V lost 7 bases to trimming and J lost 0 bases, with 13 bases between them. The CDR3 loop reads CASTIGSGSYEQYF. The CDR3 DNA sequence: TGTGCCAGCACCATCGGGAGCGGCTCCTACGAGCAGTACTTC.

This chain links TRBV7-6 with TRBJ2-7, with 10 bases fitting TRBD2. Trimming removed 5 bases from V and 3 bases from J; junction bases left unmatched: 10. Germline-derived CDR1 and CDR2 are SGHVS and FNYEAQ. This CDR3 contains 16 residues. The CDR3: CASSTRTSGLIYEQYF. DNA for the CDR3: TGTGCCAGCAGCACTCGGACTAGCGGATTAATCTACGAGCAGTACTTC. The whole variable domain, filled in from reference TRBV7-6 and TRBJ2-7, reads GAGVSQSPRYKVTKRGQDVALRCDPISGHVSLYWYRQALGQGPEFLTYFNYEAQQDKSGLPNDRFSAERPEGSISTLTIQRTEQRDSAMYRCASSTRTSGLIYEQYFGPGTRLTVT.